This T cell receptor (beta chain) was identified in a study of CD8+CD57+ T cells in acquired aplastic anemia. In the study overall: 3 to 4 ug was the average amount of DNA from sorted CD4+ and CD8+ cells. Findings of the study overall: Overlap between patients and controls comprised roughly 30 CD8+ CDR3 sequences. Controls and patients did not differ significantly in CD8+ Simpson's diversity.

Points on this clonotype: Its antigen is not identified.

The V segment lost 6 bases and the J segment 1 base; nucleotides outside the gene matches: 12. The CDR3 totals 15 residues. Per the germline V gene, CDR1 is DFQATT and CDR2 is SNEGSKA (reference sequence). It was genomic DNA that served as the template for profiling TCR beta VDJ and CDR3. One entry per CDR3 protein, called by TCRdb with MiXCR from the reads. The sample lists 250,000 to 300,000 distinct CDR3 sequences, 55% to 65% seen once, with 6.5% to 10% in the top ten. This receptor was obtained from a human donor with severe aplastic anemia or a healthy control (not recorded which). Sequenced input: sorted CD4+, CD8+, or CD8+CD57+ T cells (not recorded which) from PBMCs. The rearrangement uses TRBV20-1 and TRBJ2-7, with 7 bases fitting TRBD1. This chain's CDR3 is CSAPVPGGPSYEQYF. The CDR3 nucleotides are TGCAGTGCACCCGTACCAGGGGGACCATCCTACGAGCAGTACTTC.